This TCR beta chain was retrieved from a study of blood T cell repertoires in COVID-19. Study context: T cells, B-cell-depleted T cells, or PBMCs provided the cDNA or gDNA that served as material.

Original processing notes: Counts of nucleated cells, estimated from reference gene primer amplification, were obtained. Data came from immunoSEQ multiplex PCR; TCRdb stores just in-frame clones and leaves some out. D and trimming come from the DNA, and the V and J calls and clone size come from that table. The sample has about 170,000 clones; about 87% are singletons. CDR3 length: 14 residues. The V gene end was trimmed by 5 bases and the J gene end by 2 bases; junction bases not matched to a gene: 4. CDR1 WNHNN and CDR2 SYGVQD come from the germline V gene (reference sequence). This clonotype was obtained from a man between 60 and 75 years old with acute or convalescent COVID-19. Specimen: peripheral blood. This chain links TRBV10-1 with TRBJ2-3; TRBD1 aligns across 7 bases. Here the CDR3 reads CASSLQGDTDTQYF. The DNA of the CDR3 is TGCGCCAGCAGTCTCCAGGGGGACACAGATACGCAGTATTTT.